This record concerns one T cell receptor (beta chain) sequence. Antigen specificity is unknown. This entry comes from a study of T-cell memory formation after mild COVID-19. Study in general: The study found TCR clusters largely donor specific. Overall study results and limits: Among CD4+ contracting clones, most were CM and EM, and CD8+ ones EMRA. The appearance of some responding clones in pre-infection memory suggested that cross-reactive memory joined.

CDR3 length: 15 amino acids. J gave up 1 base and V 5 bases, and 5 bases lay outside the gene matches. Germline CDR1 is SGHRS and CDR2 is YFSETQ. 5'RACE primed at constant segments yielded TCR alpha and TCR beta cDNA libraries bearing sample barcodes and UMIs. TCRdb reprocessed the 5' RACE reads with MiXCR, giving one entry per CDR3 protein. The table has 300,000 to 400,000 distinct CDR3 sequences, about a sixth seen once. The clonotype was recovered from a man aged 18-30 years who had mild COVID-19 (a few samples of this study predate the infection). Cell type and time point are not known. The chain has TRBV5-1 and TRBJ2-5, with 10 bases lining up with TRBD1. Sequenced: PBMCs or a T cell subset sorted from them (not recorded which). The CDR3: CASSQDRGFQETQYF. The CDR3 nucleotides are TGCGCCAGCAGTCAGGACAGGGGGTTCCAAGAGACCCAGTACTTC.